Listed here are 19 T cell receptor beta chains from one sample, sequenced in a study of T cells after yellow fever vaccination. TCRdb analysed the 5' RACE reads with MiXCR anew, one entry per CDR3 protein. Of a few hundred thousand distinct CDR3 sequences listed, 4% are singletons. The sample was PBMCs, taken 5 days after the yellow fever booster vaccination. The source is a man aged 18 to 35 who received the YFV17D yellow fever vaccine.

In this sample, this clonotype turned up a few times. The chain links TRBV18 to TRBJ2-1; 7 nucleotides align to TRBD2. The germline gives CDR1 KGHSH, CDR2 LQKENI. The CDR3 sequence is 15 residues long. V gave up 6 bases and J gave up 4 bases; unmatched junction bases: 9. The CDR3 DNA sequence: TGTGCCAGCTCCTCCGCTCGGGACTATTACAATGAGCAGTTCTTC. Protein sequence: CASSSARDYYNEQFF.

The chain is built from TRBV15 and TRBJ2-6; D not resolved. V lost 1 base, J lost 2 bases, and 0 bases lay in between. Germline CDR1 is LNHNV and CDR2 is YYDKDF (reference sequence). The CDR3 covers 13 residues. In DNA form, the CDR3 reads TGTGCCACCAGCAGAGCTGGGGCCAACGTCCTGACTTTC. This translates into CATSRAGANVLTF.

This chain uses TRBV6-5 with TRBJ1-2; D perhaps matches TRBD1 (5 bases). CDR3 size: 14 residues. Germline CDR1 is MNHEY and CDR2 is SVGAGI. V was shortened by 0 bases and J by 9 bases, with 14 bases between the two germline ends. The CDR3 bases are TGTGCCAGCAGTTACTCTACGTCAGGGATGAGCTACACCTTC. This sequence encodes CASSYSTSGMSYTF.

The rearrangement uses TRBV5-1 and TRBJ1-2; D gene unclear. The length of the CDR3 is 13 residues. Germline CDR1 SGHRS, CDR2 YFSETQ. V was pared by 0 bases and J by 2 bases, with 5 bases between. CDR3 sequence reads: CASSLGENYGYTF. In DNA form, the CDR3 reads TGCGCCAGCAGCTTGGGAGAAAACTATGGCTACACCTTC.

In its sample, this clonotype was seen many times. V is TRBV5-1 and J is TRBJ2-3; 9 positions agree with TRBD1. CDR1 is SGHRS and CDR2 is YFSETQ in the germline V gene. This CDR3 comprises 16 residues. The J segment lost 2 bases and the V segment lost 1 base, leaving 5 bases of the junction unmatched. CDR3 DNA sequence: TGCGCCAGCAGCTTGCCCGGGACAGGGATCACAGATACGCAGTATTTT. Translated: CASSLPGTGITDTQYF. Full variable domain (outside the CDR3, taken from reference TRBV5-1 and TRBJ2-3): KAGVTQTPRYLIKTRGQQVTLSCSPISGHRSVSWYQQTPGQGLQFLFEYFSETQRNKGNFPGRFSGRQFSNSRSEMNVSTLELGDSALYLCASSLPGTGITDTQYFGPGTRLTVL.

The chain employs TRBV7-2 and TRBJ2-1, with 11 nucleotides matching TRBD2. J was trimmed by 6 bases and V by 5 bases; bases with no gene match: 6. The length of the CDR3 is 15 residues. Germline CDR1 is SGHTA and CDR2 is FQGNSA. The CDR3 reads CASSASGTSGNEQFF. The DNA of the CDR3 is TGTGCCAGCAGCGCATCCGGGACTAGCGGCAATGAGCAGTTCTTC.

The rearrangement uses TRBV20-1 and TRBJ1-5, with D hard to call. Germline CDR1 and CDR2: DFQATT and SNEGSKA (reference sequence). The CDR3 loop spans 14 amino acids. Deletions cut 4 bases from V and 0 bases from J, with 10 bases between. For the CDR3, the DNA is TGCAGTGCTACCCTTCTAGATAGCAATCAGCCCCAGCATTTT. This encodes CSATLLDSNQPQHF.

V and J are TRBV18 and TRBJ1-2, with unresolved D. The CDR3 contains 13 residues. V was cut by 3 bases and J by 4 bases, with 9 bases left in between. Germline V gene lookup returns CDR1 KGHSH and CDR2 LQKENI. The CDR3 sequence is CASSPGQPYGYTF. CDR3 nucleotide sequence: TGTGCCAGCTCACCCGGGCAGCCCTATGGCTACACCTTC.

The chain uses TRBV11-2 and TRBJ1-1; the D is unclear. Trimming stripped 5 bases from V and 2 bases from J, with 9 bases between. CDR1 and CDR2 from the germline V gene are SGHAT and FQNNGV. The CDR3 is 13 amino acids. In DNA form, the CDR3 reads TGTGCCAGCAGCAAGTGGGATAACACTGAAGCTTTCTTT. It translates to CASSKWDNTEAFF.

This clonotype has only a few counts. V gene TRBV2 combines with J gene TRBJ1-5, with D perhaps TRBD1 (5 bases). The CDR3 contains 14 residues. Germline CDR1 SNHLY, CDR2 FYNNEI. Trimming left V 4 bases short and J 10 bases short, with 17 bases between. This CDR3 reads CASSAQSGAHPQHF. CDR3 in DNA: TGTGCCAGCAGTGCACAAAGCGGGGCTCACCCCCAGCATTTT.

This clonotype was counted at least ten times. V gene TRBV7-2 combines with J gene TRBJ2-2; D uncertain. The V end was cut by 3 bases, the J end by 5 bases, with 7 bases between. Germline loops: CDR1 SGHTA, CDR2 FQGNSA. There are 13 residues in the CDR3. CDR3 DNA sequence: TGTGCCAGCAGCTTCGTACGGACCGGGGAGCTGTTTTTT. It is translated as CASSFVRTGELFF.

This clonotype showed up just a few times. The genes are TRBV6-5 and TRBJ2-2, with TRBD1 matching over 8 bases. CDR3 size: 14 residues. The V segment lost 7 bases and the J segment 7 bases; nucleotides outside the gene matches: 8. In germline, CDR1 is MNHEY, CDR2 SVGAGI. The CDR3 DNA reads TGTGCCAGCACTCAGGACAGGGCGAGCGGGGAGCTGTTTTTT. Translating gives CASTQDRASGELFF.

V and J are TRBV5-5 and TRBJ2-5, with 9 bases matching TRBD2. The length of the CDR3 is 16 residues. CDR1 and CDR2 from the germline V gene are SGHKS and YYEKEE (reference sequence). V lost 1 base, J lost 0 bases, and 4 bases stayed unmatched. The CDR3 DNA is TGTGCCAGCAGCTTGTCCCTAGCGGGGAACCAAGAGACCCAGTACTTC. It yields the protein CASSLSLAGNQETQYF.

The gene calls are TRBV4-1 and TRBJ1-6; TRBD1 matches at 9 bases. The CDR3 is 15 residues long. CDR1 MGHRA and CDR2 YSYEKL come from the germline V gene. The trim removed 3 bases at V and 7 bases at J, leaving 4 bases unmatched. The DNA for the CDR3 is TGCGCCAGCAGCCAGTCGGACAGGGGAAATTCACCCCTCCACTTT. Residues: CASSQSDRGNSPLHF.

This chain links TRBV9 with TRBJ2-3; D might be TRBD1 or TRBD2, each matching 6 bases. The V end was cut by 1 base, the J end by 2 bases, with 8 bases between. The V gene's germline CDR1 is SGDLS and CDR2 YYNGEE. This CDR3 contains 14 residues. The CDR3 region has the DNA TGTGCCAGCAGCGTATCGGGGGCCACAGATACGCAGTATTTT. It codes for CASSVSGATDTQYF.

This chain connects TRBV28 to TRBJ1-1; TRBD1 aligns across 8 bases. This CDR3 is 16 amino acids long. Germline lookup yields CDR1 MDHEN and CDR2 SYDVKM. V shed 1 base, J shed 3 bases, and the junction held 7 bases outside the gene matches. CDR3 residues: CASSLLGQGADTEAFF. In DNA form, the CDR3 reads TGTGCCAGCAGTTTATTGGGGCAGGGGGCGGACACTGAAGCTTTCTTT.

This clonotype has ten or more counts. At one end the junction does not follow the germline gene, possibly because of a read error. V usage is TRBV7-2 and J usage is TRBJ2-1; TRBD2 agrees at 7 bases. The CDR3 has 14 amino acids. Germline V gives CDR1 SGHTA, CDR2 FQGNSA. CDR3 protein: CASNLKRGNNEQFF. DNA for the CDR3: TGTGCCAGCAACTTAAAGCGGGGAAACAATGAGCAGTTCTTC.

This clonotype was observed at least ten times. The chain is built from TRBV19 and TRBJ1-2, with 8 bases matching TRBD1. Germline loops: CDR1 LNHDA, CDR2 SQIVND (reference sequence). Trimming removed 4 bases from V and 2 bases from J; junction bases left unmatched: 9. The CDR3 contains 16 residues. Written as DNA, the CDR3 is TGTGCCAGTAGTACAGGGGGCTTGTGGGCCAACTATGGCTACACCTTC. Translated, it gives CASSTGGLWANYGYTF. Combining the CDR3 with reference TRBV19 and TRBJ1-2 gives the whole variable domain DGGITQSPKYLFRKEGQNVTLSCEQNLNHDAMYWYRQDPGQGLRLIYYSQIVNDFQKGDIAEGYSVSREKKESFPLTVTSAQKNPTAFYLCASSTGGLWANYGYTFGSGTRLTVV.

CDR3 residues: CASSFPGGTTDTQYF. The CDR3 coding sequence is TGCGCCAGCAGTTTCCCCGGGGGGACCACAGATACGCAGTATTTT. V gene TRBV5-1 combines with J gene TRBJ2-3, with 7 bases that match TRBD2. The CDR3 loop spans 15 amino acids. The germline V gene has CDR1 SGHRS and CDR2 YFSETQ. The junction had 8 bases not matched to a gene; V was cut back by 5 bases and J by 2 bases.